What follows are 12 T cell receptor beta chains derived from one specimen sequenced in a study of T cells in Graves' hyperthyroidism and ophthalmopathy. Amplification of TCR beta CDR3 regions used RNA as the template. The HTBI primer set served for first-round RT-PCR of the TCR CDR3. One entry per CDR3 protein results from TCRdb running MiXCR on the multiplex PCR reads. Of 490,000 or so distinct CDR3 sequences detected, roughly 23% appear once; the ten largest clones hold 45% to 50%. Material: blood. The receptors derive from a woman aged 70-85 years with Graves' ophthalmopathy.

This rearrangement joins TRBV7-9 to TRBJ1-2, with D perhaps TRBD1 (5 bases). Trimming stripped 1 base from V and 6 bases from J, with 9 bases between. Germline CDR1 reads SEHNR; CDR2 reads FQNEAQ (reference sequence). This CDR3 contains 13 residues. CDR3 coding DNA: TGTGCCAGCAGCTTAGGTCTAGGGGATGGCTACACCTTC. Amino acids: CASSLGLGDGYTF.

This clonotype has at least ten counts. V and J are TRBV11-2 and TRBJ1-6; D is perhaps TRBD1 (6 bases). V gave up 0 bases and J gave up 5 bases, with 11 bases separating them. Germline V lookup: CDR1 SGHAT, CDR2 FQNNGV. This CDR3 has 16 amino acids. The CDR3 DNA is TGTGCCAGCAGCTTAGAAGGGACATCTAATAATTCACCCCTCCACTTT. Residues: CASSLEGTSNNSPLHF.

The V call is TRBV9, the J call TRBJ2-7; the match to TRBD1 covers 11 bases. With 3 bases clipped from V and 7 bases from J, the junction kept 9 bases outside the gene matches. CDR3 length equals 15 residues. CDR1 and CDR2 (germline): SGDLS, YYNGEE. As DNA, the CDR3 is TGTGCCAGCAGCGAGGGACAGGGGGGATGGGGGGAGCAGTACTTC. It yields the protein CASSEGQGGWGEQYF.

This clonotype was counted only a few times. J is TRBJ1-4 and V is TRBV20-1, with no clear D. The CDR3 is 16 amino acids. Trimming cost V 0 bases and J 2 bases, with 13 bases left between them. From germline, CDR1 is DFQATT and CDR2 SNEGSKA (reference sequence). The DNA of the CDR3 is TGCAGTGCTAGAGAACCCTTAGGTCTCACTAATGAAAAACTGTTTTTT. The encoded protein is CSAREPLGLTNEKLFF.

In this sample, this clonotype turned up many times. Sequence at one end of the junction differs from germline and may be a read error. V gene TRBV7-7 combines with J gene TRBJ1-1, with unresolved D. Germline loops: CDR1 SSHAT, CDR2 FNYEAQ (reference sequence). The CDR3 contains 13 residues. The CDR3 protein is CASSEDENTEAFF. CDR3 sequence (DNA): TGTGCTAGCAGCGAGGACGAGAACACTGAAGCTTTCTTT.

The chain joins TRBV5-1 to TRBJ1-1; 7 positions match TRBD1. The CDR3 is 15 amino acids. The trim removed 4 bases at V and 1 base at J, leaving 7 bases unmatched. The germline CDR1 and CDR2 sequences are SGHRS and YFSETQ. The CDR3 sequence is CASSKQGRENTEAFF. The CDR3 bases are TGCGCCAGCAGCAAACAGGGGCGGGAGAACACTGAAGCTTTCTTT.

CDR3 bases: TGTGCCAGCAGCTGGACAGGATTCACAGGGATAATAAGCTCCTACGAGCAGTACTTC. This encodes CASSWTGFTGIISSYEQYF. V usage is TRBV7-9 and J usage is TRBJ2-7, with TRBD1 matching 7 bases. The CDR3 is made up of 19 amino acids. Germline V CDR1 and CDR2: SEHNR, FQNEAQ (reference sequence). The V and J ends lost 4 bases and 0 bases, in that order; junction bases with no gene match: 18.

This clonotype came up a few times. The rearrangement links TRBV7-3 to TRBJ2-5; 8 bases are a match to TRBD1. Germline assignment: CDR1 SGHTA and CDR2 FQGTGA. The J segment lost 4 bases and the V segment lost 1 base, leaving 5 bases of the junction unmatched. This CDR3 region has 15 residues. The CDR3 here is CASSLSGTGLETQYF. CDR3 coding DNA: TGTGCCAGCAGCTTAAGCGGGACAGGTCTAGAGACCCAGTACTTC.

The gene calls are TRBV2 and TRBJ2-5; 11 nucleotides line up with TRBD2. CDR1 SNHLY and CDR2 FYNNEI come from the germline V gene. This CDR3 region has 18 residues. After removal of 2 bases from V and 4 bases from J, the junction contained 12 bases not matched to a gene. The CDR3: CASSERFSGRARGETQYF. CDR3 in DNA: TGTGCCAGCAGTGAACGCTTTAGCGGGAGGGCCAGGGGAGAGACCCAGTACTTC.

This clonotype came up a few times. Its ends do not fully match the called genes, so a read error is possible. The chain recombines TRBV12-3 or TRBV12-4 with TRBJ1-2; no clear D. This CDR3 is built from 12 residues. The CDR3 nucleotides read TGTGCCAGCAGATTAGGGCCTGGGAACTACACCTTC. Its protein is CASRLGPGNYTF.

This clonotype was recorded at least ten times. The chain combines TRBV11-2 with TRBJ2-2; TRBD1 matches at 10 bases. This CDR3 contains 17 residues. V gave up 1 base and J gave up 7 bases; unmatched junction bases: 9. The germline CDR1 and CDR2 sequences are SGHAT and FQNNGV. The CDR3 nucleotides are TGTGCCAGCAGCTTAGTCGGGACAGGGGCCGGAGGCGGGGAGCTGTTTTTT. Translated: CASSLVGTGAGGGELFF.

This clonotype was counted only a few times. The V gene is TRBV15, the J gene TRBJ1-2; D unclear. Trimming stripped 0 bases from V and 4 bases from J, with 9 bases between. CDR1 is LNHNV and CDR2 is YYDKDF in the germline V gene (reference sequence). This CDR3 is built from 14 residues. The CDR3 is CATSRDPGSYGYTF. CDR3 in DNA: TGTGCCACCAGCAGAGATCCAGGCAGCTATGGCTACACCTTC.